The 29 T cell receptor beta chains reported below all come from one sample, sequenced in a study of metastatic and nonmetastatic thyroid tumors. No treatment of any kind had been given to any patient before thyroid surgery. TCRdb called clones again from the PCR reads with MiXCR. The sample includes tens of thousands of clones, approximately 20% seen only once; the top ten take 28%. Sequenced material: blood. These receptors all stem from a female donor with papillary thyroid cancer or a benign thyroid nodule (not recorded which). Some clones in this sample may be carry-over from other donors' samples.

J is TRBJ2-7 and V is TRBV5-1, with D maybe TRBD2 (5 bases). CDR3 size: 14 residues. V was clipped by 6 bases and J by 1 base, with 14 bases between them. CDR1 SGHRS and CDR2 YFSETQ come from the germline V gene. This CDR3 is CASTEGGWSYEQYF. The CDR3 region has the DNA TGCGCCAGCACCGAGGGCGGTTGGTCCTACGAGCAGTACTTC.

The chain couples TRBV20-1 to TRBJ2-2; no firm D call. Trimming stripped 3 bases from V and 0 bases from J, with 14 bases between. CDR3 length: 16 residues. Germline CDR1 reads DFQATT; CDR2 reads SNEGSKA (reference sequence). CDR3 coding DNA: TGCAGTGCTAGGGTACCTGCGTTCTCGAACACCGGGGAGCTGTTTTTT. Protein sequence: CSARVPAFSNTGELFF.

CDR3 sequence (DNA): TGTGCCACCCAACGTGAGGGGATCACTGATCAGTTCTTC. Protein sequence: CATQREGITDQFF. This chain joins TRBV6-1 and TRBJ2-1; D could derive from TRBD1 or TRBD2 (5 bases each). Looked up from germline, CDR1 is MNHNS and CDR2 is SASEGT. V lost 10 bases and J 13 bases, leaving 23 bases between the germline ends. The CDR3 is 13 amino acids.

This clone has at least ten counts. The rearrangement uses TRBV5-1 and TRBJ2-3; D perhaps matches TRBD2 (6 bases). There are 16 residues in the CDR3. Germline V CDR1 and CDR2: SGHRS, YFSETQ. The V and J ends lost 2 bases and 3 bases respectively, with 16 bases between them. CDR3 region: CASSLFGGGETDTQYF. CDR3 nucleotide sequence: TGCGCCAGCAGCTTATTTGGGGGAGGCGAAACAGATACGCAGTATTTT.

A note on this clone: Just one base apart from a much larger clone, this may be a read error. The CDR3 DNA sequence: TGTGCCAGCGGCGTAGGGGGCGCGGGAGGACTCGAGCAGTACTTC. Its translation: CASGVGGAGGLEQYF. V is TRBV9 and J is TRBJ2-7; D is perhaps TRBD2 (8 bases). This CDR3 comprises 15 residues. Germline CDR1 and CDR2: SGDLS and YYNGEE.

The table lists this clone with many counts. The rearrangement links TRBV20-1 to TRBJ2-1, with a possible D match to TRBD2 (6 bases). The CDR3 spans 16 residues. Trimming removed 6 bases at V and 9 bases at J, with 27 bases between. Per the germline V gene, CDR1 is DFQATT and CDR2 is SNEGSKA (reference sequence). The CDR3 spells CSATATGGTSQGEQFF. The CDR3 DNA is TGCAGTGCAACTGCGACTGGCGGGACGAGTCAGGGTGAGCAGTTCTTC.

This clone has a count of ten or more. The rearrangement links TRBV6-2 or TRBV6-3 to TRBJ2-3; D remains ambiguous. CDR1 and CDR2 from the germline V gene are MNHEY and SVGEGT. With 3 bases removed from V and 3 bases from J, the gap between germline ends came to 7 bases. The CDR3 has 13 residues. The CDR3 DNA reads TGTGCCAGCAGTTATGGAGTTACAGATACGCAGTATTTT. This encodes CASSYGVTDTQYF.

This clone occurred many times. This chain joins TRBV11-2 and TRBJ1-1; D unresolved. V shed 0 bases and J shed 3 bases, with 8 bases lying between them. Looked up from germline, CDR1 is SGHAT and CDR2 is FQNNGV. This CDR3 has 14 amino acids. The CDR3 protein is CASSLDFSDTEAFF. DNA of the CDR3: TGTGCCAGCAGCTTAGATTTTTCAGACACTGAAGCTTTCTTT.

At least ten counts were recorded for this clone. The chain has TRBV28 and TRBJ2-1; D is possibly TRBD1 (5 bases). Trimming took 3 bases from V and 1 from J, leaving 13 bases between them. The CDR3 is made up of 16 amino acids. The germline V gene has CDR1 MDHEN and CDR2 SYDVKM. CDR3 nucleotides: TGTGCCAGCAGTTTTTCCCCAGGGTCTTCCTACAATGAGCAGTTCTTC. Translated, it gives CASSFSPGSSYNEQFF.

Within the sample, this clone is medium-sized. The chain combines TRBV28 with TRBJ1-3, with TRBD1 matching over 9 bases. The germline V gene encodes CDR1 MDHEN and CDR2 SYDVKM. The CDR3 extends over 15 amino acids. The junction had 6 bases not matched to a gene; V was cut back by 5 bases and J by 4 bases. The CDR3 sequence: CASSVSGQGGNTIYF. The CDR3 DNA reads as TGTGCCAGCAGTGTCAGTGGACAGGGGGGAAACACCATATATTTT.

This clone has at least ten counts. This chain's CDR3 is CASSPSGAYNEQFF. The DNA of the CDR3 is TGTGCCAGCAGTCCCTCTGGAGCATACAATGAGCAGTTCTTC. This rearrangement joins TRBV9 to TRBJ2-1; D is ambiguous. Deletions cut 5 bases from V and 4 bases from J, with 13 bases between. The CDR3 has 14 residues. Germline lookup yields CDR1 SGDLS and CDR2 YYNGEE.

This clone was seen many times. This chain uses TRBV11-3 with TRBJ1-1; no definite D call. Per the germline V gene, CDR1 is SGHNT and CDR2 is YENEEA. The CDR3 has 15 residues. V dropped 5 bases and J dropped 0 bases, with 13 bases sitting between them. CDR3 nucleotide sequence: TGTGCCAGCAGCCCTGGTGGGTTCATGAACACTGAAGCTTTCTTT. Protein: CASSPGGFMNTEAFF. The variable domain in full, with the rest retrieved from reference TRBV11-3 and TRBJ1-1, is EAGVVQSPRYKIIEKKQPVAFWCNPISGHNTLYWYLQNLGQGPELLIRYENEEAVDDSQLPKDRFSAERLKGVDSTLKIQPAELGDSAVYLCASSPGGFMNTEAFFGQGTRLTVV.

This clone was counted many times. V gene TRBV6-1 combines with J gene TRBJ1-2; a possible D gene is TRBD1 (5 bases). Germline CDR1 reads MNHNS; CDR2 reads SASEGT. This CDR3 spans 13 amino acids. V was cut by 5 bases and J by 4 bases, with 11 bases left in between. The CDR3 sequence: CASSPPGGYGYTF. Here the CDR3 DNA reads TGTGCCAGCAGTCCGCCCGGGGGCTATGGCTACACCTTC.

As concerns this clone: Just one base apart from a much larger clone, this may be a read error. Other DNA sequences of this sample code for an identical CDR3. The chain has TRBV3-1 and TRBJ2-3; maybe TRBD2 (5 bases). V shed 4 bases and J shed 2 bases, with 7 bases lying between them. Germline loops: CDR1 LGHDT, CDR2 YNNKEL (reference sequence). CDR3 length: 13 amino acids. The CDR3 coding sequence is TGTGCCAGCAGCCGTCGGGACACAGATACGCAGTATTTT. Translated: CASSRRDTDTQYF.

This clone was found many times. V usage is TRBV7-3 and J usage is TRBJ1-1, with unresolved D. The ends were cut back, 6 bases at V and 5 bases at J, with 13 bases in the middle. Germline-derived CDR1 and CDR2 are SGHTA and FQGTGA. The CDR3 contains 13 residues. DNA for the CDR3: TGTGCCAGCAGGCTAGTTCAAGGGACTGAAGCTTTCTTT. Its translation is CASRLVQGTEAFF.

This clone was picked up many times. This rearrangement joins TRBV2 to TRBJ1-4; D remains ambiguous. This CDR3 region has 12 residues. V was shortened by 5 bases and J by 7 bases, with 8 bases between the two germline ends. The germline CDR1 and CDR2 sequences are SNHLY and FYNNEI. CDR3 in DNA: TGTGCCAGCAGTAAGGAGGGTGAAAAACTGTTTTTT. Its translation: CASSKEGEKLFF.

This clone was seen only a few times. The chain carries TRBV6-1 and TRBJ2-7, with 8 nucleotides matching TRBD2. The CDR3 loop spans 14 amino acids. Per the germline V gene, CDR1 is MNHNS and CDR2 is SASEGT. V gave up 2 bases and J gave up 6 bases; unmatched junction bases: 6. The CDR3 DNA sequence: TGTGCCAGCAGTGAAACGGGAGGGCCAGGCGAGCAGTACTTC. The encoded protein is CASSETGGPGEQYF.

This clone was seen repeatedly, ten times or more. This chain connects TRBV28 to TRBJ1-1; weak D call: TRBD1 (6 bases). Germline V gene sequence: CDR1 MDHEN, CDR2 SYDVKM. The CDR3 consists of 14 residues. V dropped 7 bases and J dropped 0 bases, with 12 bases sitting between them. CDR3 sequence: CASTRGGMNTEAFF. The CDR3 DNA sequence: TGTGCCAGCACTAGGGGGGGTATGAACACTGAAGCTTTCTTT.

This clone was counted ten times or more. V usage is TRBV6-2 or TRBV6-3 and J usage is TRBJ2-1; 8 positions match TRBD2. CDR1 is MNHEY and CDR2 is SVGEGT in the germline V gene. V dropped 4 bases and J dropped 3; count of bases not matched to a gene: 11. The CDR3 consists of 17 residues. CDR3 sequence reads: CASSSILLAEVYNEQFF. DNA of the CDR3: TGTGCCAGCAGTTCCATCCTACTAGCGGAGGTCTACAATGAGCAGTTCTTC.

This clone showed up just once. V is TRBV7-9 and J is TRBJ2-7, with TRBD1 identical over 9 bases. After removal of 5 bases from V and 3 bases from J, the junction contained 5 bases not matched to a gene. The CDR3 extends over 14 amino acids. Germline V CDR1 and CDR2: SEHNR, FQNEAQ (reference sequence). The CDR3 sequence: CASSPGTGFYEQYF. In DNA form, the CDR3 reads TGTGCCAGCAGCCCCGGGACAGGGTTCTACGAGCAGTACTTC. The complete variable domain, with remaining parts taken from reference TRBV7-9 and TRBJ2-7, reads DTGVSQNPRHKITKRGQNVTFRCDPISEHNRLYWYRQTLGQGPEFLTYFQNEAQLEKSRLLSDRFSAERPKGSFSTLEIQRTEQGDSAMYLCASSPGTGFYEQYFGPGTRLTVT.

This clone has ten or more counts. The V and J genes are TRBV20-1 and TRBJ2-3, with 12 positions matching TRBD2. CDR3 length: 15 residues. CDR1 is DFQATT, CDR2 SNEGSKA, per germline (reference sequence). With V trimmed by 3 bases and J by 5 bases, 6 bases remained unmatched. The CDR3 region has the DNA TGCAGTGCTAGGTCTAGCGGGAGGGCCCTAGATACGCAGTATTTT. Protein: CSARSSGRALDTQYF.

This clone has ten or more counts. The chain uses TRBV12-3 or TRBV12-4 and TRBJ1-2, with D possibly matching TRBD1 (5 bases). V was cut by 5 bases and J by 2 bases, with 9 bases left in between. The CDR3 spans 13 residues. CDR3 sequence: CASSRDGNYGYTF. DNA for the CDR3: TGTGCCAGCAGTAGGGACGGGAACTATGGCTACACCTTC.

This clone was seen more than once but under ten times. At one end the junction does not follow the germline gene, possibly because of a read error. In the same sample, other DNA sequences code for this CDR3. V gene TRBV27 combines with J gene TRBJ1-5, with D tentatively TRBD1 (6 bases). The V gene's germline CDR1 is MNHEY and CDR2 SMNVEV (reference sequence). The CDR3 extends over 14 amino acids. CDR3 region: CASSFRGQNQPQHF. As DNA, the CDR3 is TGCGCCAGCAGTTTCAGGGGTCAGAATCAGCCCCAGCATTTT.

In its sample, this clone was seen a few times. The V gene is TRBV4-2, the J gene TRBJ2-3; D is unclear. The V end lost 0 bases, the J end lost 1 base, and 5 bases lay between the germline ends. The CDR3 has 14 residues. The germline CDR1 and CDR2 sequences are LGHNA and YNFKEQ. CDR3 amino acids: CASSQDAGTDTQYF. In DNA form, the CDR3 reads TGTGCCAGCAGCCAAGATGCGGGCACAGATACGCAGTATTTT.

This clone was counted a few times. A much larger clone differs from this one at a single base, so this may be a read error. Here the CDR3 reads CASSDSWHENTGELFF. CDR3 bases: TGTGCCAGCAGTGACTCGTGGCATGAGAACACCGGGGAGCTGTTTTTT. The chain recombines TRBV6-4 with TRBJ2-2; D is undetermined. Germline V gene lookup returns CDR1 MRHNA and CDR2 SNTAGT. V lost 0 bases to trimming and J lost 1 base, with 9 bases between them. The CDR3 totals 16 residues.

This clone has at least ten counts. The chain employs TRBV27 and TRBJ1-1, with 12 bases fitting TRBD1. With V trimmed by 1 base and J by 4 bases, 7 bases remained unmatched. From germline, CDR1 is MNHEY and CDR2 SMNVEV (reference sequence). This CDR3 is built from 17 residues. The CDR3 loop reads CASSLLGGQGASTEAFF. CDR3 sequence (DNA): TGTGCCAGCAGTTTATTGGGGGGACAGGGGGCGAGCACTGAAGCTTTCTTT.

V gene TRBV25-1 combines with J gene TRBJ2-1, with a weak D call TRBD2 (6 bases). The V gene's germline CDR1 is MGHDK and CDR2 SYGVNS. There are 18 residues in the CDR3. The V end was cut by 5 bases, the J end by 2 bases, with 22 bases between. The CDR3 loop reads CASSHRSGSGKPYNEQFF. Here the CDR3 DNA reads TGTGCCAGCAGTCACCGCAGCGGGTCGGGAAAGCCCTACAATGAGCAGTTCTTC.

There are many counts of this clone. In DNA form, the CDR3 reads TGTGCCAGCAGCTTAGACCGAAATCAGCCCCAGCATTTT. Protein product: CASSLDRNQPQHF. The rearrangement links TRBV7-8 to TRBJ1-5, with D hard to call. The CDR3 has 13 amino acids. Germline V CDR1 and CDR2: SGHVS, FQNEAQ. The ends were cut back, 1 base at V and 4 bases at J, with 5 bases in the middle.

This clone appeared many times. The chain recombines TRBV7-3 with TRBJ1-1; a weak D match, TRBD1 (5 bases). The CDR3 is 13 residues long. CDR1 SGHTA and CDR2 FQGTGA come from the germline V gene. Trimming removed 2 bases from V and 3 bases from J, with 7 bases in between. The CDR3 here is CASSLLGDTEAFF. The CDR3 coding sequence is TGTGCCAGCAGCTTACTGGGGGACACTGAAGCTTTCTTT. The variable domain in full, completed from reference TRBV7-3 and TRBJ1-1, reads GAGVSQTPSNKVTEKGKYVELRCDPISGHTALYWYRQSLGQGPEFLIYFQGTGAADDSGLPNDRFFAVRPEGSVSTLKIQRTERGDSAVYLCASSLLGDTEAFFGQGTRLTVV.